Listed below are T cell receptor beta chains from one sample, sequenced in a study of beta chain features in type 1 diabetes. Clones were read by immunoSEQ multiplex PCR, and TCRdb kept only the in-frame ones, dropping some. The top ten hold around 0.94% of the sample, which has 150,000 to 200,000 clones, around 8% seen once. The sequencing input was central memory CD4+ T cells from blood. These TCRs come from a middle-aged woman with type 1 diabetes. Both conserved end residues are part of each CDR3. D genes are given only for firm matches. Size is stated for part of the rows, as once, few or many counts, or as a class when the clone is expanded.

CDR3 DNA,CDR3 protein,J gene,V gene,clone size,D gene
TGTGCCAGCAGCTTTGGGGGACGGGGGGAGCGCGAGACCCAGTACTTC,CASSFGGRGERETQYF,TRBJ2-5,TRBV5-4,.,TRBD2
TGCGCCAGCAGCTGGGGACAGGAATACACAGATACGCAGTATTTT,CASSWGQEYTDTQYF,TRBJ2-3,TRBV5-1,.,TRBD1
TGTGCCAGCAGCGTAGCCCCAGGGACCTACAATGAGCAGTTCTTC,CASSVAPGTYNEQFF,TRBJ2-1,TRBV9,.,.
TGCAGCGCTACAACAGGGCGGAACACCGGGGAGCTGTTTTTT,CSATTGRNTGELFF,TRBJ2-2,TRBV29-1,few,.
TGTGCCAGTAGTATCACTAGCGGGGCCAATGAGCAGTTCTTC,CASSITSGANEQFF,TRBJ2-1,TRBV19,many,TRBD2
TGTGCCAGCAGCTCCTCCTTCCGGGTAGCGGCTGCGCATACGCAGTATTTT,CASSSSFRVAAAHTQYF,TRBJ2-3,TRBV11-2,.,.
TGTGCCATCAGTGAGGAGGTCAATGGCTACACCTTC,CAISEEVNGYTF,TRBJ1-2,TRBV10-3,.,.
TGCGCCAGCAGCTTGGCCCAGGGAGAAGCTTTCTTT,CASSLAQGEAFF,TRBJ1-1,TRBV5-1,.,.
TGTGCCAGCAGTGAAGGAGCGGGAAAGAACGAGCAGTACTTC,CASSEGAGKNEQYF,TRBJ2-7,TRBV2,.,TRBD2
TGTGCCAGCAGCCCGGGTAGTATGGTAACCGGGGAGCTGTTTTTT,CASSPGSMVTGELFF,TRBJ2-2,TRBV11-2,few,.
TGTGCCAGCAGCCCCCGACTGAGCGGGGGAGCCCACGAGCAGTACTTC,CASSPRLSGGAHEQYF,TRBJ2-7,TRBV9,few,TRBD2
TGTGCCAGCAGGGGACAGTTACACACAGATACGCAGTATTTT,CASRGQLHTDTQYF,TRBJ2-3,TRBV7-9,.,TRBD1
TGTGCCAGCACCATGCCCACAGGGCACACTGAAGCTTTCTTT,CASTMPTGHTEAFF,TRBJ1-1,TRBV28,few,.
TGCGCCAGCAGCCGAGTCCGACAGGGAGGAAAGACCGGGGAGCTGTTTTTT,CASSRVRQGGKTGELFF,TRBJ2-2,TRBV4-3,few,.
TGTGCCAGCAGCTTAGTAGCTAGCGGGGGTACCTACGAGCAGTACTTC,CASSLVASGGTYEQYF,TRBJ2-7,TRBV7-2,few,TRBD2
TGTGCCAGCAGTCTCAAAGAAGCGGAGCAGTACTTC,CASSLKEAEQYF,TRBJ2-7,TRBV28,.,.
TGTGCCAGCAGCTTAAGTCCAGGGGGGCTAGATGGCTACACCTTC,CASSLSPGGLDGYTF,TRBJ1-2,TRBV7-2,.,TRBD1
TGTGCCTGGACAGGATTTTCTGGGGCCAACGTCCTGACTTTC,CAWTGFSGANVLTF,TRBJ2-6,TRBV30,.,.
TGTGCCTGGAGTGCCTCGGGGAATCAGCCCCAGCATTTT,CAWSASGNQPQHF,TRBJ1-5,TRBV30,.,.
TGTGCCAGCAGCTTTGGGGAGGGTTCACCCCTCCACTTT,CASSFGEGSPLHF,TRBJ1-6,TRBV7-9,medium-sized,.
TGTGCCTGGAGTGTACCCGGGGTAACCTATGGCTACACCTTC,CAWSVPGVTYGYTF,TRBJ1-2,TRBV30,.,.
TGTGCCAGCAAGACAGGGTACTATGGCTACACCTTC,CASKTGYYGYTF,TRBJ1-2,TRBV6-5,.,TRBD1
TGTGCCAGCAGCCAAGTCACGGGGAGCGGGTACTATGGCTACACCTTC,CASSQVTGSGYYGYTF,TRBJ1-2,TRBV4-2,.,.
TGTGCCAGCAGCGTTACAGGTTTCCATGAGCAGTTCTTC,CASSVTGFHEQFF,TRBJ2-1,TRBV11-3,few,.
TGTGCCAGCAGATACGATACTAATCAGCCCCAGCATTTT,CASRYDTNQPQHF,TRBJ1-5,TRBV28,.,.
TGTGCCAGCAGCGAAACTAGCGGGAGTGCGATTGAGCAGTTCTTC,CASSETSGSAIEQFF,TRBJ2-1,TRBV7-9,few,TRBD2
TGTGCCATCAGCCGGGGACAGGGGGCTTACGAGCAGTACTTC,CAISRGQGAYEQYF,TRBJ2-7,TRBV10-3,.,TRBD1
TGTGCCAGCCAGGGCGAGTACGAGCAGTACTTC,CASQGEYEQYF,TRBJ2-7,TRBV2,few,.
TGTGCCAGCAGTGTTAATAAGGGGTCCTCACCCCTCCACTTT,CASSVNKGSSPLHF,TRBJ1-6,TRBV2,.,.
TGTGCCAGCATAAGAGAGTTGAACACTGAAGCTTTCTTT,CASIRELNTEAFF,TRBJ1-1,TRBV2,.,.
TGTGCCAGCAGCCAAGAGAAGCGGAACACAGATACGCAGTATTTT,CASSQEKRNTDTQYF,TRBJ2-3,TRBV4-2,few,.
TGTGCCAGCAGCTTTAGGACAACCATATATTTT,CASSFRTTIYF,TRBJ1-3,TRBV7-2,many,.
TGTGCCAGCAGTACCCCGGGACAGGGGAACTATGGCTACACCTTC,CASSTPGQGNYGYTF,TRBJ1-2,TRBV28,few,TRBD1
TGTGCCAGCAGCTCGCCTGGGGGGGACACCGGGGAGCTGTTTTTT,CASSSPGGDTGELFF,TRBJ2-2,TRBV5-4,few,TRBD2
TGCGCCAGCAGCTTGGTCGGGGGGCCTAGGCAGCCCCAGCATTTT,CASSLVGGPRQPQHF,TRBJ1-5,TRBV5-1,.,.
TGTGCCAGCAGCGTAGAAGGGGGTCTCACCTACAATGAGCAGTTCTTC,CASSVEGGLTYNEQFF,TRBJ2-1,TRBV9,.,.
TGCGCCAGCAGCCAAGCAAGGCGGAGCAATGAGCAGTTCTTC,CASSQARRSNEQFF,TRBJ2-1,TRBV4-3,few,.
TGTGCCAGCAGTGAACCCCGGGGTAGCGGATACTACAATGAGCAGTTCTTC,CASSEPRGSGYYNEQFF,TRBJ2-1,TRBV25-1,.,.
TGCGCCAGCAGCCAAGGACAACACACCGGGGAGCTGTTTTTT,CASSQGQHTGELFF,TRBJ2-2,TRBV4-1,.,.
TGTGCCAGCAGCTTAGGGGACTACGGTGAGCAGTTCTTC,CASSLGDYGEQFF,TRBJ2-1,TRBV11-2,.,TRBD2
TGTGCCAGCACCGGAGGACAGGTTTACACCGGGGAGCTGTTTTTT,CASTGGQVYTGELFF,TRBJ2-2,TRBV2,.,TRBD1
TGTGCCAGCAGCTCACAGGGAGTAGATGGCTACACCTTC,CASSSQGVDGYTF,TRBJ1-2,TRBV7-2,.,.
TGTGCCAGCAGCTTAATGGTCCACTCGGTGAACGAGCAGTACTTC,CASSLMVHSVNEQYF,TRBJ2-7,TRBV7-2,few,.
TGTGCCAGCAGTGGGGTTGGCGGGGCCTACGAGCAGTACTTC,CASSGVGGAYEQYF,TRBJ2-7,TRBV11-2,.,.
TGTGCCAGCTCACCACAGGACAGGGGATTTGGCACAGATACGCAGTATTTT,CASSPQDRGFGTDTQYF,TRBJ2-3,TRBV18,.,TRBD1
TGTGCCAGCAGTGAAGTGGGAGGGCCCGGCGAGCAGTACTTC,CASSEVGGPGEQYF,TRBJ2-7,TRBV6-1,.,TRBD2
TGCGCCAGCAGCTTCGAGATACTGAACACTGAAGCTTTCTTT,CASSFEILNTEAFF,TRBJ1-1,TRBV5-1,few,.
TGTGCCAGCGAACGGCAGGGAATTTCCAATGAGCAGTTCTTC,CASERQGISNEQFF,TRBJ2-1,TRBV21-1,.,.